The 17 T cell receptor beta chains presented below share a single source sample, sequenced in a study of T cell responses to AZD1222 COVID-19 vaccine. The method was immunoSEQ multiplex PCR; TCRdb's version includes in-frame clones alone and lacks a portion of them. The sample yields about 140,000 clones, approximately 90% seen once. Sequenced here: peripheral blood, sampled 28 days after the second AZD1222 dose. The receptor source for this set is an adult who received the AZD1222 COVID-19 vaccine.

The V gene is TRBV27, the J gene TRBJ1-1; 7 bases are a match to TRBD1. V lost 9 bases to trimming and J lost 2 bases; unmatched junction nucleotides: 6. This CDR3 region has 13 residues. Per the germline V gene, CDR1 is MNHEY and CDR2 is SMNVEV (reference sequence). For the CDR3, the DNA is TGTGCCAGTTGGGGACAGACCAACACTGAAGCTTTCTTT. It specifies CASWGQTNTEAFF.

J is TRBJ2-2 and V is TRBV7-9, with D maybe TRBD1 (5 bases). V was shortened by 5 bases and J by 3 bases, with 7 bases between the two germline ends. This CDR3 is built from 13 residues. The germline V gene encodes CDR1 SEHNR and CDR2 FQNEAQ (reference sequence). The CDR3 sequence is CASSRRDTGELFF. CDR3 bases: TGTGCCAGCAGCCGCAGGGACACCGGGGAGCTGTTTTTT. Drawing the rest from reference TRBV7-9 and TRBJ2-2, the complete variable domain is DTGVSQNPRHKITKRGQNVTFRCDPISEHNRLYWYRQTLGQGPEFLTYFQNEAQLEKSRLLSDRFSAERPKGSFSTLEIQRTEQGDSAMYLCASSRRDTGELFFGEGSRLTVL.

The genes are TRBV10-3 and TRBJ1-2, with D uncertain. Germline V gene lookup returns CDR1 ENHRY and CDR2 SYGVKD. The CDR3 has 14 residues. The V end lost 3 bases, the J end lost 5 bases, and 13 bases lay between the germline ends. The CDR3 reads CAISDATFGYGYTF. The DNA of the CDR3 is TGTGCCATCAGTGACGCGACCTTCGGTTATGGCTACACCTTC.

The chain couples TRBV29-1 to TRBJ2-7; no clear D gene. V was shortened by 3 bases and J by 0 bases, with 3 bases between the two germline ends. This CDR3 has 11 amino acids. Germline lookup yields CDR1 SQVTM and CDR2 ANQGSEA. The CDR3 protein is CSVESSYEQYF. In nucleotides, the CDR3 is TGCAGCGTTGAGAGCTCCTACGAGCAGTACTTC.

The CDR3 loop reads CASTRGVETQYF. Written as DNA, the CDR3 is TGTGCCAGCACCAGGGGGGTAGAGACCCAGTACTTC. This chain joins TRBV5-6 and TRBJ2-5; possible D gene TRBD1, 7 bases. The CDR3 is 12 amino acids. Germline assignment: CDR1 SGHDT and CDR2 YYEEEE. V gave up 6 bases and J gave up 4 bases, with 10 bases separating them.

The J gene is TRBJ1-4, the V gene TRBV5-1, with no clear D. The CDR3 is made up of 12 amino acids. V gave up 0 bases and J gave up 17 bases, with 14 bases separating them. Per the germline V gene, CDR1 is SGHRS and CDR2 is YFSETQ. CDR3 DNA: TGCGCCAGCAGCTTGGACTCCTCGCCCACCTTTTTT. This codes for CASSLDSSPTFF.

V and J are TRBV9 and TRBJ1-2; the match to TRBD1 covers 7 bases. The CDR3 consists of 14 residues. Per germline, CDR1 SGDLS and CDR2 YYNGEE. J gave up 8 bases and V 4 bases, and 11 bases lay outside the gene matches. The CDR3 bases are TGTGCCAGCAGCAGGAACACAGGGGTTGGGGGCTACACCTTC. Protein: CASSRNTGVGGYTF.

This chain connects TRBV9 to TRBJ2-3, with TRBD2 matching 8 bases. The V and J ends lost 3 bases and 1 base, in that order; junction bases with no gene match: 1. This CDR3 has 14 residues. Germline V gene data show CDR1 as SGDLS and CDR2 as YYNGEE. CDR3 DNA sequence: TGTGCCAGCAGCGGCGGGGGGCGCACAGATACGCAGTATTTT. Protein: CASSGGGRTDTQYF. Combining the CDR3 with reference TRBV9 and TRBJ2-3 gives the whole variable domain DSGVTQTPKHLITATGQRVTLRCSPRSGDLSVYWYQQSLDQGLQFLIQYYNGEERAKGNILERFSAQQFPDLHSELNLSSLELGDSALYFCASSGGGRTDTQYFGPGTRLTVL.

The rearrangement uses TRBV18 and TRBJ2-1, with D uncertain. V lost 2 bases to trimming and J lost 2 bases, with 16 bases between them. Germline assignment: CDR1 KGHSH and CDR2 LQKENI. The CDR3 is 17 residues long. The chain's CDR3 is CASSPRPGDTPYNEQFF. The CDR3 coding sequence is TGTGCCAGCTCACCAAGGCCAGGAGATACCCCCTACAATGAGCAGTTCTTC.

The CDR3 loop is CASSLVGGSADTQYF. The CDR3 DNA sequence: TGTGCCAGCAGCTTAGTCGGGGGCAGTGCAGATACGCAGTATTTT. This sequence joins TRBV7-2 and TRBJ2-3, with D perhaps TRBD1 or TRBD2 (6 bases each). The CDR3 has 15 amino acids. Germline lookup yields CDR1 SGHTA and CDR2 FQGNSA. Trimming stripped 1 base from V and 4 bases from J, with 12 bases between.

This chain joins TRBV4-1 and TRBJ2-4; TRBD2 is a possible D gene (7 bases). V dropped 3 bases and J dropped 7 bases, with 10 bases sitting between them. The CDR3 is 13 residues long. CDR1 MGHRA and CDR2 YSYEKL come from the germline V gene. The DNA of the CDR3 is TGCGCCAGCAGCCAGGGGGGGCTGAACATTCAGTACTTC. Its translation is CASSQGGLNIQYF.

This clone has just one count. CDR3 sequence: CASSSGPEDFNEQFF. DNA of the CDR3: TGCGCCAGCAGCTCGGGCCCCGAGGACTTCAATGAGCAGTTCTTC. V is TRBV5-1 and J is TRBJ2-1; D is perhaps TRBD2 (5 bases). The CDR3 spans 15 residues. Germline lookup yields CDR1 SGHRS and CDR2 YFSETQ. V was shortened by 3 bases and J by 6 bases, with 16 bases between the two germline ends.

The rearrangement joins TRBV19 to TRBJ1-5; 9 bases line up with TRBD1. This CDR3 is 15 amino acids long. Per germline, CDR1 LNHDA and CDR2 SQIVND (reference sequence). With 7 bases clipped from V and 3 bases from J, the junction kept 7 bases outside the gene matches. The CDR3, as DNA: TGTGCCAGTACCCCGACAGGGGGGAACAATCAGCCCCAGCATTTT. It yields the protein CASTPTGGNNQPQHF.

V gene TRBV6-5 combines with J gene TRBJ2-2; D may be TRBD1 (5 bases). The CDR3 totals 16 residues. Deletions cut 4 bases from V and 4 bases from J, with 16 bases between. Germline V CDR1 and CDR2: MNHEY, SVGAGI. The DNA for the CDR3 is TGTGCCAGCAGTTCCACCCAGGGAAGAGGCACCGGGGAGCTGTTTTTT. Translation gives CASSSTQGRGTGELFF.

The chain combines TRBV3-1 (or the pseudogene TRBV3-2) with TRBJ1-5; 9 positions match TRBD1. The germline V gene has CDR1 LGHDT and CDR2 YNNKEL (reference sequence). CDR3 size: 15 residues. V dropped 2 bases and J dropped 6; count of bases not matched to a gene: 5. The CDR3 sequence: CASSQKTGGCQPQHF. The CDR3 bases are TGTGCCAGCAGCCAAAAGACAGGGGGTTGTCAGCCCCAGCATTTT.

The chain couples TRBV7-2 to TRBJ1-2; D is unresolved. The ends were cut back, 5 bases at V and 8 bases at J, with 12 bases in the middle. In germline, CDR1 is SGHTA, CDR2 FQGNSA. This CDR3 is built from 12 residues. DNA for the CDR3: TGTGCCAGCAGCCAGTCGAGGGAGGGCTACACCTTC. It is translated as CASSQSREGYTF.

The chain uses TRBV7-8 and TRBJ2-7; D may match TRBD1 or TRBD2 (5 bases each). In germline, CDR1 is SGHVS, CDR2 FQNEAQ. V was clipped by 5 bases and J by 2 bases, with 22 bases between them. The CDR3 totals 17 residues. As DNA, the CDR3 is TGTGCCAGCAGCCCAAGCCGGCTCGGGACGCCCGCCTACGAGCAGTACTTC. Encoded protein: CASSPSRLGTPAYEQYF.